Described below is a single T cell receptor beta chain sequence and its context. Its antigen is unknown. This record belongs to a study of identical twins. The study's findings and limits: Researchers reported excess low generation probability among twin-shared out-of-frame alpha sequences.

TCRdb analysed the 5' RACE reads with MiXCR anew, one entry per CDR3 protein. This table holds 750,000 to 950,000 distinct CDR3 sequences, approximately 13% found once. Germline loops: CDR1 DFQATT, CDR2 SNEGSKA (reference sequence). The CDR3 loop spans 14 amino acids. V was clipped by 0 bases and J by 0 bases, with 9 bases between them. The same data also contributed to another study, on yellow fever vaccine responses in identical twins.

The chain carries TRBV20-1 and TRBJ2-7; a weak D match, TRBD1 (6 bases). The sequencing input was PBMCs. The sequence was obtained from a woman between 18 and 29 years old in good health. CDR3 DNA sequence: TGCAGTGCTAGAGAAGGGACAACCTCCTACGAGCAGTACGTC. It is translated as CSAREGTTSYEQYV.